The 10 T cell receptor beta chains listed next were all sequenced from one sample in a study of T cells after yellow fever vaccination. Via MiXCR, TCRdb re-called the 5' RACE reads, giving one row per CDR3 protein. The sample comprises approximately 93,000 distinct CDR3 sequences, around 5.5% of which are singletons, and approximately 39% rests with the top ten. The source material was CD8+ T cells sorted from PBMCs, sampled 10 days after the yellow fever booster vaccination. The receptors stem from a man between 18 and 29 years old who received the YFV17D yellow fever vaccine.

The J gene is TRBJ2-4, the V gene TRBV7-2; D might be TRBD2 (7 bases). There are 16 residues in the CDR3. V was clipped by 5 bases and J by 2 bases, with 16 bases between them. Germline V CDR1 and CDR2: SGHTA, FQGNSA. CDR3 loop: CASSPYGGLTKNIQYF. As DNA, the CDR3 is TGTGCCAGCAGCCCGTACGGGGGGCTGACCAAAAACATTCAGTACTTC.

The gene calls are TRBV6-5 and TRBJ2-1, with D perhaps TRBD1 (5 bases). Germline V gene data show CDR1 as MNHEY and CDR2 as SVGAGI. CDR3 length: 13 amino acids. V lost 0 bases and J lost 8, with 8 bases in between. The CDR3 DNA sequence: TGTGCCAGCAGTTACTCGGCCAGGGATGAGCAGTTCTTC. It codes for CASSYSARDEQFF.

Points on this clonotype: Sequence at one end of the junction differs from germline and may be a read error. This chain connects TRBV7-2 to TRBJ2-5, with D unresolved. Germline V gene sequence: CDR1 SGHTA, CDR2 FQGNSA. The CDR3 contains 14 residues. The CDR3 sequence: CASSLAGSQGTQYF. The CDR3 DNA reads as TGTGCCAGCAGCTTAGCCGGGTCCCAAGGGACCCAGTACTTC.

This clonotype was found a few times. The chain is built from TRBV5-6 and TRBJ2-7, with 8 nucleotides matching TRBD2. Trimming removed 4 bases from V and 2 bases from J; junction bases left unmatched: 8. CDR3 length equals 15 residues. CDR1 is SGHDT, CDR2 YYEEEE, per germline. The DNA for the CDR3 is TGTGCCAGCAGCCCAGCTGGCGGGGGGACCTACGAGCAGTACTTC. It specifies CASSPAGGGTYEQYF.

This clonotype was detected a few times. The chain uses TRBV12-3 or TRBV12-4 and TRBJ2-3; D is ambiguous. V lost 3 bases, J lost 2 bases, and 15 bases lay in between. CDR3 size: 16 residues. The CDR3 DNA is TGTGCCAGCAGTTTGAGGAGTAGGCCGCCCACAGATACGCAGTATTTT. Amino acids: CASSLRSRPPTDTQYF.

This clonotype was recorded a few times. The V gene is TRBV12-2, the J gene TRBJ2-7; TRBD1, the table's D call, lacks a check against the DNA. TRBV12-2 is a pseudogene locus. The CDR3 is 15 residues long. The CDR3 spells CASRLIRGDRGEQYV. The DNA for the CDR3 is TGTGCAAGTCGCTTAATCCGCGGCGACAGGGGCGAGCAGTACGTC.

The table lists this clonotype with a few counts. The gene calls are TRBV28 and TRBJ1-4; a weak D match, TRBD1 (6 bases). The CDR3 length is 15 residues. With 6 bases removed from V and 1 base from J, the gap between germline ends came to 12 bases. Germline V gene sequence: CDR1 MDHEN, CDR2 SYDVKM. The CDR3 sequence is CASRGAAETNEKLFF. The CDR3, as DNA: TGTGCCAGCAGGGGGGCGGCGGAAACTAATGAAAAACTGTTTTTT. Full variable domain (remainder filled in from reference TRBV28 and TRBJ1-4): DVKVTQSSRYLVKRTGEKVFLECVQDMDHENMFWYRQDPGLGLRLIYFSYDVKMKEKGDIPEGYSVSREKKERFSLILESASTNQTSMYLCASRGAAETNEKLFFGSGTQLSVL.

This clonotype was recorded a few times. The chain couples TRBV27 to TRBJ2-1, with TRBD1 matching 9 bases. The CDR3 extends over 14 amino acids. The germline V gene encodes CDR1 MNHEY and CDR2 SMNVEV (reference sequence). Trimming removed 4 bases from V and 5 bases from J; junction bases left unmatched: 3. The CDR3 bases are TGTGCCAGCAGTTACGGGACAGGGAACAATGAGCAGTTCTTC. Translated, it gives CASSYGTGNNEQFF.

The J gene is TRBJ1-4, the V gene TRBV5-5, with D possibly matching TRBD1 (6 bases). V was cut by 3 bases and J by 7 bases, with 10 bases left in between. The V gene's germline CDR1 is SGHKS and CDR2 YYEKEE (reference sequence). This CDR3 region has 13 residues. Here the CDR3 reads CASSYRVFEKLFF. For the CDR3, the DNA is TGTGCCAGCAGCTACAGGGTGTTTGAAAAACTGTTTTTT. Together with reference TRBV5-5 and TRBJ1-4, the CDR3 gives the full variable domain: DAGVTQSPTHLIKTRGQQVTLRCSPISGHKSVSWYQQVLGQGPQFIFQYYEKEERGRGNFPDRFSARQFPNYSSELNVNALLLGDSALYLCASSYRVFEKLFFGSGTQLSVL.

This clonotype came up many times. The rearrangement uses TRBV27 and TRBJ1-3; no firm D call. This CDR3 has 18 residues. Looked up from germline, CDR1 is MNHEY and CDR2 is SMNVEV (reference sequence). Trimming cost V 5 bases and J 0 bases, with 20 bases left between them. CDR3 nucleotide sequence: TGTGCCAGCAGTCCTGAACCCTTGGCGGAGAGCTCTGGAAACACCATATATTTT. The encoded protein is CASSPEPLAESSGNTIYF.